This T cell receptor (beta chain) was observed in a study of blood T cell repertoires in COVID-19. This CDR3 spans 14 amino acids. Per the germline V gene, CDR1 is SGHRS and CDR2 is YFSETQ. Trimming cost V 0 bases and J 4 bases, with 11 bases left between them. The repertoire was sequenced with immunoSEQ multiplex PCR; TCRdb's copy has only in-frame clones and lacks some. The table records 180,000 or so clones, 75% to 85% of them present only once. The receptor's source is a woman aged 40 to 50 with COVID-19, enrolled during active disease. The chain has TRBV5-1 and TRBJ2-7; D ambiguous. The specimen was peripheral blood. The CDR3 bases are TGCGCCAGCAGCTTGGTAGTGGGCGAGTACGAGCAGTACTTC. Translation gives CASSLVVGEYEQYF.